This TCR beta chain was captured in a study of radiotherapy plus CTLA-4 blockade in lung cancer. Study-level points and caveats: Researchers report tumor-derived TCR clones expanding in blood after radiotherapy plus ipilimumab.

Only in-frame clones appear in the TCRdb table, and some are missing; sequencing was by immunoSEQ multiplex PCR. This sample has 80,000 to 100,000 clones, with around 90% found just once. The length of the CDR3 is 13 residues. Germline V gene lookup returns CDR1 LNHDA and CDR2 SQIVND (reference sequence). V gave up 3 bases and J gave up 4 bases, with 10 bases separating them. This clone was seen once. Its target is not known. The sample consisted of peripheral blood, taken from a patient treated with radiotherapy plus ipilimumab. This rearrangement joins TRBV19 to TRBJ2-7; D unresolved. The origin of this receptor is a human donor with non-small cell lung cancer that progressed on radiotherapy plus ipilimumab. The CDR3 DNA reads TGTGCCAGTAGTATTGGGCGGAGTTACGAGCAGTACTTC. Protein: CASSIGRSYEQYF.